This is a list of T cell receptor beta chains from one sample in a study of cytomegalovirus exposure and HLA in healthy donors. Here immunoSEQ multiplex PCR was the method, and the copy in TCRdb shows in-frame clones only, minus some. This table holds 280,000 or so clones, 85% to 90% found once. The sample was PBMCs. These receptors originate from a woman aged 18-29 years in good health and CMV-seronegative. Both conserved end residues are part of each CDR3. The D gene is left open where the match is weak. Expanded clones get a size class; other rows say once, few or many, or leave the size out.

TRBV19,TRBJ2-4,TRBD2,NA,TGTGCCAGTAGTATCCCCGGGACTAGCGGGAGTGCCATTCAGTACTTC,CASSIPGTSGSAIQYF
TRBV2,TRBJ2-3,NA,NA,TGTGCCAGCAGTGAACGGAGGATCCAGTATTTT,CASSERRIQYF
TRBV2,TRBJ1-3,NA,NA,TGTGCCAGCAGTTTACAGTCCTACTCTGGAAACACCATATATTTT,CASSLQSYSGNTIYF
TRBV11-2,TRBJ2-1,TRBD2,NA,TGTGCCAGCAGCTCAATTCTTGGGGTAGCGGGAGGCAATGAGCAGTTCTTC,CASSSILGVAGGNEQFF
TRBV2,TRBJ2-7,TRBD1,NA,TGTGCCAGCAGCGAGGACAGGGGGATCCCGCGGGAGCAGTACTTC,CASSEDRGIPREQYF
TRBV4-1,TRBJ2-7,NA,NA,TGCGCCAGCAGCCAAGAAGGTCTAGCGACCTACGAGCAGTACTTC,CASSQEGLATYEQYF
TRBV13,TRBJ2-7,TRBD1,NA,TGTGCCAGCAGCCTACTCCGGACAGGGGCCTACGAGCAGTACTTC,CASSLLRTGAYEQYF
TRBV5-8,TRBJ2-7,NA,NA,TGTGCCAGCGGCAGCGGCATCTACGAGCAGTACTTC,CASGSGIYEQYF
TRBV9,TRBJ1-2,TRBD1,NA,TGTGCCAGCAGCGCCCAGGGGGCCGCTGGCTACACCTTC,CASSAQGAAGYTF
TRBV29-1,TRBJ2-1,NA,once,TGCAGCGTTGAAAGGGGGAGCTCCTACAATGAGCAGTTCTTC,CSVERGSSYNEQFF
TRBV6-5,TRBJ2-3,TRBD2,once,TGTGCCAGCAGCCTCGGACTAGCGGGATTAGCGCAGTATTTT,CASSLGLAGLAQYF
TRBV6-5,TRBJ2-2,NA,NA,TGTGCCAGCAGTTTTGGGACTGAGACCGGGGAGCTGTTTTTT,CASSFGTETGELFF
TRBV7-2,TRBJ1-5,NA,few,TGTGCCAGCAGCGGGGAGGTGGGCAATCAGCCCCAGCATTTT,CASSGEVGNQPQHF
TRBV20-1,TRBJ2-3,NA,NA,TGCAGTGCTCACATTGCAGATACGCAGTATTTT,CSAHIADTQYF
TRBV7-8,TRBJ1-2,NA,NA,TGTGCCAGCAGCCAAGAAAGAAGGACACGAGCGGGCTACACCTTC,CASSQERRTRAGYTF
TRBV4-1,TRBJ1-4,NA,NA,TGCGCCAGCAGCCAATTACTGCCGGAAAAACTGTTTTTT,CASSQLLPEKLFF
TRBV4-1,TRBJ1-2,NA,NA,TGCGCCAGCAGCCAGAATACAGTTGTCTATGGCTACACCTTC,CASSQNTVVYGYTF
TRBV28,TRBJ2-5,TRBD2,once,TGTGCCAGCCGGGGGGGGCAGCAAAGTGGGACCCAGTACTTC,CASRGGQQSGTQYF
TRBV28,TRBJ2-1,TRBD1,NA,TGTGCCAGCAGTTGGAACAGGGGCTTTACCAATGAGCAGTTCTTC,CASSWNRGFTNEQFF
TRBV28,TRBJ1-6,NA,NA,TGTGCCAGCAGGGCACAGGAACATAATTCACCCCTCCACTTT,CASRAQEHNSPLHF
TRBV28,TRBJ1-3,NA,NA,TGTGCCAGCAGTTTACGACCCGGGTTGATCTCTGGAAACACCATATATTTT,CASSLRPGLISGNTIYF
TRBV28,TRBJ2-7,NA,NA,TGTGCCAGCAGTACCGGGACTCAATCCTACGAGCAGTACTTC,CASSTGTQSYEQYF
TRBV7-2,TRBJ2-5,TRBD1,NA,TGTGCCAGCAGCTTACACAGGGGGCCCGAGACCCAGTACTTC,CASSLHRGPETQYF
TRBV28,TRBJ1-3,NA,NA,TGTGCCAGCAGTAATACAGGTAGCTCTGGAAACACCATATATTTT,CASSNTGSSGNTIYF
TRBV6-5,TRBJ1-4,TRBD1,NA,TGTGCCAGCGGTAAACAGGGGTCTAATGAAAAACTGTTTTTT,CASGKQGSNEKLFF
TRBV28,TRBJ2-4,NA,once,TGTGCCAGCGGGGAGGTGGTAGCGACCAAAAACATTCAGTACTTC,CASGEVVATKNIQYF
TRBV6-1,TRBJ1-2,NA,NA,TGTGCCAGCAGTGATTGGCAGAGAGGTGGCTACACCTTC,CASSDWQRGGYTF
TRBV5-6,TRBJ2-2,NA,NA,TGTGCCAGCAGCTTGGGACTAGGGGAGCTGTTTTTT,CASSLGLGELFF
TRBV5-4,TRBJ1-1,NA,once,TGTGCCAGCAGCTTGGAGCGGGCAGGATGGGGCACTGAAGCTTTCTTT,CASSLERAGWGTEAFF
TRBV6-1,TRBJ2-3,NA,NA,TGTGCCAGCAGTGAAGTGGGCCGCACAGATACGCAGTATTTT,CASSEVGRTDTQYF
TRBV10-3,TRBJ1-2,NA,NA,TGTGCCATCAGTGCAGGGTTGGATGACTATGGCTACACCTTC,CAISAGLDDYGYTF
TRBV28,TRBJ1-2,NA,NA,TGTGCCAGCAGTTTATACCCCGACACTAACTATGGCTACACCTTC,CASSLYPDTNYGYTF
TRBV28,TRBJ1-5,NA,NA,TGTGCCAGCAGAACGGGGGGGGGCTCTCAGCCCCAGCATTTT,CASRTGGGSQPQHF
TRBV6-5,TRBJ1-3,NA,NA,TGTGCCAGCAGTTACCCAACAGGCGACACCATATATTTT,CASSYPTGDTIYF
TRBV6-5,TRBJ2-2,NA,once,TGTGCCAGCAGTTACGCGGCCACCGGGGAGCTGTTTTTT,CASSYAATGELFF
TRBV14,TRBJ2-5,TRBD2,NA,TGTGCCAGCAGTCAAACTAGCGGGATGGGGACCCAGTACTTC,CASSQTSGMGTQYF
TRBV11-2,TRBJ1-1,TRBD1,NA,TGTGCCAGCAGCTTTCAAGGACAGGGAGGTACTGAAGCTTTCTTT,CASSFQGQGGTEAFF
TRBV5-1,TRBJ1-3,NA,NA,TGCGCCAGCAGCTTGGGGCAGGTCAACTCTGGAAACACCATATATTTT,CASSLGQVNSGNTIYF
TRBV9,TRBJ2-7,NA,once,TGTGCCAGCAGCGTAGGAAGCGGCTCCGAGCAGTACTTC,CASSVGSGSEQYF
TRBV28,TRBJ1-1,NA,NA,TGTGCCAGCAGTCCACCCCTGGCAGGGGCTACTGAAGCTTTCTTT,CASSPPLAGATEAFF
TRBV7-9,TRBJ1-1,NA,NA,TGTGCCAGCAGCCCCAAGGCGTCTGGCGGCACTGAAGCTTTCTTT,CASSPKASGGTEAFF
TRBV5-4,TRBJ2-3,TRBD2,once,TGTGCCAGCAGCTTGGGAGGGTCTAGCGGGAGAGGAGATACGCAGTATTTT,CASSLGGSSGRGDTQYF
TRBV13,TRBJ1-2,NA,once,TGTGCCAGCAGCTTTGGGGACTCAGGCTTTGGCTACACCTTC,CASSFGDSGFGYTF
TRBV15,TRBJ1-5,NA,NA,TGTGCCACCAGCGGACAGCATAGCAATCAGCCCCAGCATTTT,CATSGQHSNQPQHF
TRBV27,TRBJ2-1,NA,NA,TGTGCCAGCAGTTCCCCAGGGGTTAAGCTCAATGAGCAGTTCTTC,CASSSPGVKLNEQFF
TRBV7-2,TRBJ2-3,NA,NA,TGTGCCAGCAGCCTAAGCACAGATACGCAGTATTTT,CASSLSTDTQYF
TRBV28,TRBJ2-7,TRBD1,NA,TGTGCCAGCAGTTTAAACAGGGGGCGCGAGCAGTACTTC,CASSLNRGREQYF
TRBV5-6,TRBJ2-7,TRBD1,NA,TGTGCCAGCAACGGACAGGGGGCTTTCCACGAGCAGTACTTC,CASNGQGAFHEQYF
TRBV5-1,TRBJ1-2,NA,NA,TGCGCCAGCAGCAACCCGGACAGATTCTCCTATGGCTACACCTTC,CASSNPDRFSYGYTF
TRBV27,TRBJ1-1,NA,NA,TGTGCCAGCAGTTTTGGGGGCAGGAGCACTGAAGCTTTCTTT,CASSFGGRSTEAFF
TRBV7-9,TRBJ2-7,TRBD2,NA,TGTGCCAGCAGCTTCGGTCCTAGCGGGAAGGTCTCCGAGCAGTACTTC,CASSFGPSGKVSEQYF
TRBV5-6,TRBJ2-1,NA,NA,TGTGCCAGCAGCGGTGGTAGCGATGAGCAGTTCTTC,CASSGGSDEQFF
TRBV27,TRBJ2-7,NA,NA,TGTGCCAGCAGTTTTGGTCCCGGGACACCATCATACGAGCAGTACTTC,CASSFGPGTPSYEQYF
TRBV21-1,TRBJ2-7,NA,few,TGTGCCAGCAGCACCTCAAGCCGGGACAGGTTTTCCTACGAGCAGTACTTC,CASSTSSRDRFSYEQYF
TRBV9,TRBJ1-4,TRBD1,NA,TGTGCCAGCAGCAGCGAGGGGGCTCTGGGTGAAAAACTGTTTTTT,CASSSEGALGEKLFF
TRBV7-2,TRBJ2-7,NA,NA,TGTGCCAGCAGCTTAGCGCACTTACCCTACGAGCAGTACTTC,CASSLAHLPYEQYF
TRBV23-1,TRBJ2-1,TRBD2,NA,TGCGCCAGCAGTCAATCGGGGGGAGTAGCGGGACCACCCCCCGGCCACAATGAGCAGTTCTTC,CASSQSGGVAGPPPGHNEQFF
TRBV28,TRBJ2-1,TRBD2,NA,TGTGCCAGCAGTTTCCCCGGGACTAGCGGGGGGGAGGGAGGCAATGAGCAGTTCTTC,CASSFPGTSGGEGGNEQFF